A single sample is the source of the 27 T cell receptor beta chains below, sequenced in a study of blood T cell repertoires in COVID-19. Clones were sequenced by immunoSEQ multiplex PCR, and TCRdb holds only the in-frame ones, with some missing. The sample includes approximately 130,000 clones, 75% to 90% of them seen just once. Specimen: PBMCs or T cells enriched from blood (not recorded which). These receptors all come from a man aged 25 to 40 who had recovered from COVID-19.

The count of this clone is one. The V and J genes are TRBV9 and TRBJ2-5, with 8 bases matching TRBD1. The trim removed 4 bases at V and 1 base at J, leaving 9 bases unmatched. The CDR3 contains 16 residues. Germline CDR1 reads SGDLS; CDR2 reads YYNGEE. The CDR3 reads CASSPRTGQIQETQYF. CDR3 nucleotides: TGTGCCAGCAGCCCAAGGACAGGGCAAATCCAAGAGACCCAGTACTTC.

This clone came up a few times. V gene TRBV5-1 combines with J gene TRBJ1-6; 9 bases are shared with TRBD1. This CDR3 contains 16 residues. Germline CDR1 SGHRS, CDR2 YFSETQ. The J segment lost 6 bases and the V segment lost 1 base, leaving 5 bases of the junction unmatched. CDR3 amino acids: CASSLRTGAINSPLHF. The CDR3 coding sequence is TGCGCCAGCAGCTTGAGGACAGGGGCGATTAATTCACCCCTCCACTTT.

V and J are TRBV27 and TRBJ2-3; the match to TRBD1 covers 9 bases. V trimming: 6 bases; J trimming: 6 bases; junction bases outside the gene matches: 4. Germline V gene sequence: CDR1 MNHEY, CDR2 SMNVEV (reference sequence). This CDR3 spans 13 amino acids. This CDR3 is CASRGQGSDTQYF. CDR3 nucleotide sequence: TGTGCCAGCAGAGGACAGGGGTCGGATACGCAGTATTTT.

In this sample, this clone turned up a few times. The chain employs TRBV10-2 and TRBJ1-6, with TRBD1 as a possible D gene (5 bases). The V end was cut by 2 bases, the J end by 7 bases, with 9 bases between. The CDR3 loop spans 14 amino acids. Germline loops: CDR1 WSHSY, CDR2 SAAADI. The CDR3 sequence: CASSEPGINSPLHF. Written as DNA, the CDR3 is TGCGCCAGCAGTGAGCCAGGGATCAATTCACCCCTCCACTTT.

The chain recombines TRBV27 with TRBJ2-1, with 8 nucleotides matching TRBD2. J lost 9 bases, V lost 8 bases, and 9 bases had no gene match. This CDR3 has 13 amino acids. Germline lookup yields CDR1 MNHEY and CDR2 SMNVEV (reference sequence). CDR3 nucleotides: TGTGCCAGCCGTCCAGCGGGAGTTTCTGAGCAGTTCTTC. Translation: CASRPAGVSEQFF.

The V gene is TRBV5-1, the J gene TRBJ1-6; TRBD1 might be the D (6 bases). V shed 0 bases and J shed 9 bases, with 10 bases lying between them. Looked up from germline, CDR1 is SGHRS and CDR2 is YFSETQ. The CDR3 is 14 residues long. As DNA, the CDR3 is TGCGCCAGCAGCTTGGGCCAACAGGGTTCACCCCTCCACTTT. Its translation: CASSLGQQGSPLHF.

J is TRBJ1-2 and V is TRBV18; D is ambiguous. The CDR3 has 13 amino acids. V gave up 4 bases and J gave up 8 bases, with 14 bases separating them. CDR1 is KGHSH and CDR2 is LQKENI in the germline V gene. In DNA, the CDR3 is TGTGCCAGCTCACAGGATAGAGGAGAGGGCTACACCTTC. This codes for CASSQDRGEGYTF.

This clone was counted only a few times. The CDR3 loop reads CSVAQGLNYGYTF. The DNA of the CDR3 is TGCAGCGTTGCCCAGGGCCTTAACTATGGCTACACCTTC. The rearrangement links TRBV29-1 to TRBJ1-2, with a possible D match to TRBD1 (5 bases). There are 13 residues in the CDR3. Germline lookup yields CDR1 SQVTM and CDR2 ANQGSEA. The V end was cut by 4 bases, the J end by 1 base, with 10 bases between.

The V call is TRBV27, the J call TRBJ2-4; D is unclear. Per the germline V gene, CDR1 is MNHEY and CDR2 is SMNVEV (reference sequence). The V gene lost 5 bases and the J gene lost 0 bases, with 14 bases spanning the gap. There are 16 residues in the CDR3. CDR3 sequence: CASSPMLDLAKNIQYF. For the CDR3, the DNA is TGTGCCAGCAGTCCAATGCTAGACTTAGCCAAAAACATTCAGTACTTC.

Only a few counts were recorded for this clone. The rearrangement uses TRBV2 and TRBJ1-1; perhaps TRBD1 as D (6 bases). The germline CDR1 and CDR2 sequences are SNHLY and FYNNEI. V lost 5 bases and J 3 bases, leaving 13 bases between the germline ends. The CDR3 extends over 14 amino acids. CDR3 region: CASSTTGGDTEAFF. In nucleotides, the CDR3 is TGTGCCAGCAGTACGACAGGAGGAGACACTGAAGCTTTCTTT.

This clone occurred once. The rearrangement uses TRBV19 and TRBJ2-3, with a weak D call TRBD2 (6 bases). Germline CDR1 LNHDA, CDR2 SQIVND (reference sequence). This CDR3 comprises 15 residues. Deletions cut 3 bases from V and 0 bases from J, with 10 bases between. CDR3 nucleotide sequence: TGTGCCAGTAGTATGGGTGGGACTAGCACAGATACGCAGTATTTT. Its protein product is CASSMGGTSTDTQYF.

The J gene is TRBJ2-1, the V gene TRBV5-1; the D is unclear. The germline V gene encodes CDR1 SGHRS and CDR2 YFSETQ. The CDR3 loop spans 15 amino acids. The V gene lost 0 bases and the J gene lost 0 bases, with 7 bases spanning the gap. The CDR3 spells CASSLALSSYNEQFF. DNA for the CDR3: TGCGCCAGCAGCTTGGCCCTAAGCTCCTACAATGAGCAGTTCTTC.

The chain uses TRBV19 and TRBJ1-5, with 7 bases identical to TRBD1. J gave up 3 bases and V 7 bases, and 6 bases lay outside the gene matches. Germline CDR1 LNHDA, CDR2 SQIVND (reference sequence). This CDR3 has 14 amino acids. The CDR3 coding sequence is TGTGCCAGTACGCTTGGACAGGTCAATCAGCCCCAGCATTTT. Its translation is CASTLGQVNQPQHF.

This chain links TRBV5-1 with TRBJ2-1, with 7 nucleotides matching TRBD2. In germline, CDR1 is SGHRS, CDR2 YFSETQ. The CDR3 runs 15 residues. V was clipped by 0 bases and J by 2 bases; unmatched bases: 2. CDR3 nucleotide sequence: TGCGCCAGCAGCTTGGTGAGCGGGGCCTACAATGAGCAGTTCTTC. Amino acid sequence: CASSLVSGAYNEQFF.

The V gene is TRBV27, the J gene TRBJ1-6, with TRBD1 matching 7 bases. With 4 bases clipped from V and 3 bases from J, the junction kept 6 bases outside the gene matches. This CDR3 spans 16 amino acids. Germline V gene data show CDR1 as MNHEY and CDR2 as SMNVEV (reference sequence). The CDR3 region has the DNA TGTGCCAGCAGTTCGCGAAACAGGGGCTATAATTCACCCCTCCACTTT. It is translated as CASSSRNRGYNSPLHF.

The chain couples TRBV18 to TRBJ2-2; possibly TRBD1 for D (5 bases). CDR3 size: 16 residues. V gave up 1 base and J gave up 1 base, with 10 bases separating them. Per the germline V gene, CDR1 is KGHSH and CDR2 is LQKENI. CDR3 protein: CASSPRAGQNTGELFF. The DNA of the CDR3 is TGTGCCAGCTCACCACGGGCAGGGCAGAACACCGGGGAGCTGTTTTTT.

This chain links TRBV5-1 with TRBJ2-7, with D perhaps TRBD1 (6 bases). The CDR3 runs to 14 residues. Trimming cost V 5 bases and J 0 bases, with 12 bases left between them. Germline V gene data show CDR1 as SGHRS and CDR2 as YFSETQ. CDR3 DNA: TGCGCCAGCAGGGAGGTACAGGGCTCCTACGAGCAGTACTTC. This codes for CASREVQGSYEQYF.

V usage is TRBV9 and J usage is TRBJ2-1, with D perhaps matching TRBD2 (6 bases). Germline V lookup: CDR1 SGDLS, CDR2 YYNGEE. V lost 3 bases and J lost 5, with 18 bases in between. The CDR3 length is 16 residues. This CDR3 is CASSDRGSYPNNEQFF. CDR3 DNA sequence: TGTGCCAGCAGCGATCGGGGGAGTTACCCTAACAATGAGCAGTTCTTC. Variable domain in full (rest from reference TRBV9 and TRBJ2-1): DSGVTQTPKHLITATGQRVTLRCSPRSGDLSVYWYQQSLDQGLQFLIQYYNGEERAKGNILERFSAQQFPDLHSELNLSSLELGDSALYFCASSDRGSYPNNEQFFGPGTRLTVL.

The chain uses TRBV6-5 and TRBJ1-1; D is perhaps TRBD1 (6 bases). V lost 7 bases, J lost 8 bases, and 20 bases lay in between. The CDR3 is 14 amino acids. Germline V gene sequence: CDR1 MNHEY, CDR2 SVGAGI. As DNA, the CDR3 is TGTGCCAGCACAAGAGCCGGCCAGGGGAGAGAAGCTTTCTTT. Its protein product is CASTRAGQGREAFF.

The chain links TRBV7-6 to TRBJ2-7; D is possibly TRBD1 (5 bases). V dropped 1 base and J dropped 3 bases, with 7 bases sitting between them. CDR3 length: 13 residues. Germline lookup yields CDR1 SGHVS and CDR2 FNYEAQ. CDR3 residues: CASSLGQNYEQYF. The CDR3 coding sequence is TGTGCCAGCAGCTTAGGACAGAACTACGAGCAGTACTTC.

For the CDR3, the DNA is TGTGCCAGCAGTCCCGGGACATCTCCCAGCAATCAGCCCCAGCATTTT. It encodes CASSPGTSPSNQPQHF. The rearrangement joins TRBV27 to TRBJ1-5; D may be TRBD1 (6 bases). With 5 bases removed from V and 1 base from J, the gap between germline ends came to 15 bases. Germline assignment: CDR1 MNHEY and CDR2 SMNVEV (reference sequence). The CDR3 extends over 16 amino acids.

V gene TRBV4-1 combines with J gene TRBJ2-5, with D possibly TRBD2 on 5 matching bases. The CDR3 totals 13 residues. V was pared by 1 base and J by 7 bases, with 10 bases between. Per germline, CDR1 MGHRA and CDR2 YSYEKL. The CDR3 region is CASSQVEGSTQYF. The DNA of the CDR3 is TGCGCCAGCAGCCAAGTTGAGGGATCGACCCAGTACTTC.

V usage is TRBV6-2 or TRBV6-3 and J usage is TRBJ1-5, with D tentatively TRBD1 (5 bases). CDR1 and CDR2 (germline): MNHEY, SVGEGT. CDR3 size: 13 residues. V lost 4 bases, J lost 6 bases, and 10 bases lay in between. The CDR3 nucleotides are TGTGCCAGCAGTTCCTGGGGGGGTCAGCCCCAGCATTTT. Amino acids: CASSSWGGQPQHF.

The V and J genes are TRBV6-5 and TRBJ1-1; 8 bases line up with TRBD1. The CDR3 extends over 15 amino acids. V shed 5 bases, J shed 8 bases, and the junction held 13 bases outside the gene matches. CDR1 is MNHEY, CDR2 SVGAGI, per germline. The CDR3 reads CASSPTRQGTYEAFF. As DNA, the CDR3 is TGTGCCAGCAGTCCAACTCGACAGGGGACCTACGAAGCTTTCTTT.

Points on this clone: Its ends do not fully match the called genes, so a read error is possible. V and J are TRBV5-6 and TRBJ2-5; a possible D gene is TRBD1 (6 bases). Germline V gives CDR1 SGHDT, CDR2 YYEEEE. This CDR3 comprises 14 residues. The CDR3 reads CASSSLFPGQILDF. In nucleotides, the CDR3 is TGTGCCAGCAGCTCACTATTCCCGGGACAAATTTTGGACTTC. Using reference TRBV5-6 and TRBJ2-5 for the parts outside the CDR3, the full variable domain is DAGVTQSPTHLIKTRGQQVTLRCSPKSGHDTVSWYQQALGQGPQFIFQYYEEEERQRGNFPDRFSGHQFPNYSSELNVNALLLGDSALYLCASSSLFPGQILDFGPGTRLLVL.

The chain carries TRBV10-3 and TRBJ2-3; 8 bases are shared with TRBD1. This CDR3 region has 19 residues. V lost 10 bases, J lost 4 bases, and 25 bases stayed unmatched. Germline CDR1 ENHRY, CDR2 SYGVKD. CDR3 protein: CATRQGRAMRSIGPDTQYF. For the CDR3, the DNA is TGTGCCACCCGACAGGGGCGAGCAATGAGGTCCATAGGTCCAGATACGCAGTATTTT.

The chain links TRBV19 to TRBJ1-5; D might be TRBD1 (5 bases). With 1 base removed from V and 6 bases from J, the gap between germline ends came to 7 bases. Per the germline V gene, CDR1 is LNHDA and CDR2 is SQIVND (reference sequence). The CDR3 contains 13 residues. The CDR3, as DNA: TGTGCCAGTAGTATAGGTAGGGGTCAGCCCCAGCATTTT. Amino acids: CASSIGRGQPQHF.